This TCR beta chain was sequenced in a study of T cell repertoires in cytomegalovirus infection. Whole-study context: Indications came from public TCR beta signatures; they pointed to CMV infection and to a matching HLA type.

The CDR3 is 14 amino acids. CDR1 is SGHDN, CDR2 FVKESK, per germline. V shed 4 bases and J shed 5 bases, with 15 bases lying between them. General study points: Within the response measured ex vivo, HLA-C-restricted CMV-specific TCR beta clonotypes were dominant.

This clonotype was picked up many times. Its specificity is not known. Using its own MiXCR run on the reads, TCRdb lists one record per CDR3 protein. The sample contains under 50,000 distinct CDR3 sequences, 20% to 25% of which appear only once. Sequencing was carried out using PBMCs, sequenced either directly or after in vitro stimulation (not recorded which). The chain uses TRBV14 and TRBJ2-7, with D perhaps being TRBD1 or TRBD2 (6 bases each). The receptor was isolated from a human donor in good health (CMV status not recorded). Some clones in this sample may be carry-over from other donors' samples. In DNA form, the CDR3 reads TGTGCCAGCAGCCTCCCCGGGGGCCTGAACGAGCAGTACTTC. Amino acid sequence: CASSLPGGLNEQYF.